This T cell receptor (beta chain) originates from a study of metastatic and nonmetastatic thyroid tumors (dated by TCRdb to 2018 to 2021). In terms of the full investigation: The researchers compared repertoires between peripheral blood samples and tumor or nodule tissue samples from patients with malignant or benign thyroid disease.

Library construction relied on PCR. The instrument was an Illumina HiSeq 4000. The TCR beta-chain CDR3 region of each patient was profiled by high-throughput sequencing. Per the source publication's procedure: The researchers built a classifier to tell apart papillary thyroid cancer patients with distant metastasis, based on CDR3 differences among clinicopathological groups. The Shannon index was used to assess repertoire diversity, and the Morisita-Horn index was used to assess tumor-blood repertoire similarity. Using fastp trimming at Q25 and MiXCR clonotype assembly, TCRdb reanalyzed the public sequencing data and kept in-frame beta chains. TCRdb assigned the V and J calls; the authors' analysis was not used. A total of approximately 90,000 clones appear in this sample, approximately 11% of them only once. The ten largest clones represent over 9% of the sample. Study-wide findings and limitations: In both blood and tumor samples, TCR beta diversity was reported to be significantly higher in malignant tumors than in benign nodules.

Turning to this clone: Which antigen it targets is not known. This may be a read error: a much more frequent sequence differs by one nucleotide.

Before undergoing thyroid surgery, none of the patients had been given any kind of treatment. The study retrospectively analysed patient clinical samples collected from the early 2010s to the late 2010s using T-cell receptor beta sequencing. Input material: blood. This receptor was taken from a female donor with papillary thyroid cancer or a benign thyroid nodule (not recorded which). Some clones in this sample may be carry-over from other donors' samples.

Read as DNA, the sequence is TGTGCCATCAGTTTACGCGGTGAAGCTTTCTTT. Its amino acids are CAISLRGEAFF. This receptor chain uses TRBV12-3 or TRBV12-4 and TRBJ1-1; too little of a D gene remains to name it. Counted from cysteine to phenylalanine, this CDR3 has 11 amino acids. Only the CDR3 DNA is retained, 33 bases long and in frame from the first base.